This T cell receptor beta chain was retrieved from a study of blood T cell repertoires in COVID-19. Study as a whole: Acute-phase and convalescent COVID-19 samples originated in the United States, Italy and Spain.

Germline CDR1 MNHEY, CDR2 SVGAGI. Trimming at V came to 6 bases and at J to 3 bases, leaving 5 bases not matched to a gene. This CDR3 spans 14 amino acids. Sequencing was performed with immunoSEQ multiplex PCR; in TCRdb, only in-frame clones are kept and a portion is missing. The table lists hundreds of thousands of clones, around 90% of them singletons. The sample comprised PBMCs or T cells enriched from blood (not recorded which). The receptor was derived from a woman between 25 and 40 years old who had recovered from COVID-19. This chain links TRBV6-5 with TRBJ1-5; 7 nucleotides line up with TRBD1. CDR3 bases: TGTGCCAGCAGCCATGGACAGGACAATCAGCCCCAGCATTTT. Translated, it gives CASSHGQDNQPQHF.